The 27 T cell receptor beta chains presented below share a single source sample, sequenced in a study of blood T cell repertoires in COVID-19 (dated by TCRdb to the early 2020s). Library generation was performed with the immunoSEQ multiplex PCR assay. TCRdb provides this immuneACCESS table in a form limited to in-frame rearrangements. Some clones are lacking; in checked studies, under half of them reflect an unresolved V gene, and why the rest are absent is not known. The sample records over 50,000 clones, more than 75% of which are singletons. Of the sample, 28% is held by the ten largest clones. The sample comprised peripheral blood. These receptors all stem from a human donor in a cohort sampled during active COVID-19.

CDR3 DNA sequence: TGTGCCAGCAGTGAACAGGGGGCGGGCAACACTGAAGCTTTCTTT. Amino acids: CASSEQGAGNTEAFF. The chain employs TRBV28 and TRBJ1-1, with 9 positions matching TRBD1. This CDR3 is 15 amino acids long. The V segment lost 5 bases and the J segment 2 bases; nucleotides outside the gene matches: 6. The germline CDR1 and CDR2 sequences are MDHEN and SYDVKM.

The chain is built from TRBV5-1 and TRBJ1-5, with no clear D. V lost 5 bases, J lost 2 bases, and 20 bases lay in between. The CDR3 runs 17 residues. From germline, CDR1 is SGHRS and CDR2 YFSETQ. The CDR3 region is CASSSHPTGGGNQPQHF. The CDR3 DNA reads as TGCGCCAGCAGTTCCCACCCGACCGGCGGTGGCAATCAGCCCCAGCATTTT. The whole variable domain, remainder taken from reference TRBV5-1 and TRBJ1-5, is KAGVTQTPRYLIKTRGQQVTLSCSPISGHRSVSWYQQTPGQGLQFLFEYFSETQRNKGNFPGRFSGRQFSNSRSEMNVSTLELGDSALYLCASSSHPTGGGNQPQHFGDGTRLSIL.

The chain is built from TRBV14 and TRBJ2-7; the match to TRBD2 covers 12 bases. This CDR3 comprises 15 residues. The V gene's germline CDR1 is SGHDN and CDR2 FVKESK. Trimming took 4 bases from V and 4 from J; bases not matched to a gene: 5. The CDR3 sequence: CASSRTSGRPYEQYF. Here the CDR3 DNA reads TGTGCCAGCAGCCGAACTAGCGGGAGGCCTTACGAGCAGTACTTC.

The chain is built from TRBV11-2 and TRBJ2-5; perhaps TRBD2 as D (6 bases). Germline CDR1 is SGHAT and CDR2 is FQNNGV. The ends were cut back, 1 base at V and 7 bases at J, with 16 bases in the middle. CDR3 length: 15 amino acids. CDR3 coding DNA: TGTGCCAGCAGCTTAGTTTCACGGGAGTGGGGGACCCAGTACTTC. This sequence encodes CASSLVSREWGTQYF.

The chain has TRBV9 and TRBJ2-1; 11 positions agree with TRBD2. Germline CDR1 SGDLS, CDR2 YYNGEE. The CDR3 is 17 residues long. V gave up 0 bases and J gave up 3 bases; unmatched junction bases: 5. Here the CDR3 reads CASSVGASGGYYNEQFF. As DNA, the CDR3 is TGTGCCAGCAGCGTAGGGGCTAGCGGGGGGTACTACAATGAGCAGTTCTTC.

The genes are TRBV6-5 and TRBJ2-3, with TRBD2 matching 10 bases. The CDR3 sequence is 15 residues long. Trimming removed 6 bases from V and 2 bases from J; junction bases left unmatched: 5. Germline assignment: CDR1 MNHEY and CDR2 SVGAGI. CDR3 sequence: CASRGGLAITDTQYF. In DNA form, the CDR3 reads TGTGCCAGCAGGGGGGGACTAGCGATCACAGATACGCAGTATTTT.

The chain uses TRBV18 and TRBJ2-2; 10 nucleotides line up with TRBD1. The germline gives CDR1 KGHSH, CDR2 LQKENI. The CDR3 loop spans 16 amino acids. J was trimmed by 6 bases and V by 3 bases; bases with no gene match: 7. Here the CDR3 DNA reads TGTGCCAGCTCACCTTACCGGGACAGGGGCGCCGGGGAGCTGTTTTTT. Translating gives CASSPYRDRGAGELFF.

J is TRBJ2-7 and V is TRBV28, with 8 bases fitting TRBD1. V gave up 7 bases and J gave up 3 bases; unmatched junction bases: 5. This CDR3 has 13 residues. Looked up from germline, CDR1 is MDHEN and CDR2 is SYDVKM. The CDR3 bases are TGTGCCAGCACCCTGGGACAGGTCTACGAGCAGTACTTC. This sequence encodes CASTLGQVYEQYF.

This clone was counted a few times. J is TRBJ1-5 and V is TRBV6-6; 7 nucleotides match TRBD1. This CDR3 contains 14 residues. Unmatched junction bases numbered 7, after V lost 7 bases and J lost 4 bases. Looked up from germline, CDR1 is MNHNY and CDR2 is SVGAGI (reference sequence). The CDR3 loop reads CASNTGTENQPQHF. The CDR3 nucleotides are TGTGCCAGCAATACCGGGACAGAAAATCAGCCCCAGCATTTT.

This clone was seen a few times. The gene calls are TRBV27 and TRBJ1-1; D might be TRBD1 (6 bases). With 5 bases removed from V and 1 base from J, the gap between germline ends came to 11 bases. Germline CDR1 and CDR2: MNHEY and SMNVEV (reference sequence). The CDR3 sequence is 14 residues long. The CDR3, as DNA: TGTGCCAGCAGTACAGGGATGGCGAACACTGAAGCTTTCTTT. Protein product: CASSTGMANTEAFF.

This rearrangement joins TRBV5-6 to TRBJ2-7, with TRBD1 identical over 8 bases. The germline V gene encodes CDR1 SGHDT and CDR2 YYEEEE. Unmatched junction bases numbered 6, after V lost 4 bases and J lost 3 bases. CDR3 length: 14 residues. The CDR3 spells CASSNRGAGYEQYF. The CDR3 DNA is TGTGCCAGCAGCAACAGGGGGGCAGGCTACGAGCAGTACTTC.

The chain combines TRBV10-3 with TRBJ2-7; D not certain. Germline CDR1 reads ENHRY; CDR2 reads SYGVKD. V dropped 4 bases and J dropped 6 bases, with 16 bases sitting between them. The CDR3 length is 14 residues. The chain's CDR3 is CAISAPRLNGEQYF. In nucleotides, the CDR3 is TGTGCCATCAGTGCGCCTAGACTTAACGGCGAGCAGTACTTC.

The chain uses TRBV18 and TRBJ1-4; TRBD1 agrees at 7 bases. Trimming cost V 3 bases and J 6 bases; bases outside gene matches: 7. CDR1 is KGHSH and CDR2 is LQKENI in the germline V gene. The length of the CDR3 is 15 residues. The CDR3 loop reads CASSPDRDPYEKLFF. The CDR3 DNA follows: TGTGCCAGCTCACCCGACAGGGACCCGTATGAAAAACTGTTTTTT.

This clone was detected only a few times. This chain connects TRBV19 to TRBJ1-2, with D uncertain. Germline CDR1 reads LNHDA; CDR2 reads SQIVND (reference sequence). The CDR3 runs to 13 residues. Trimming took 4 bases from V and 10 from J, leaving 16 bases between them. The CDR3 protein is CASSTPDKRVYTF. CDR3 in DNA: TGTGCCAGTAGTACCCCCGACAAGAGAGTCTACACCTTC. Using reference TRBV19 and TRBJ1-2 for the parts outside the CDR3, the full variable domain is DGGITQSPKYLFRKEGQNVTLSCEQNLNHDAMYWYRQDPGQGLRLIYYSQIVNDFQKGDIAEGYSVSREKKESFPLTVTSAQKNPTAFYLCASSTPDKRVYTFGSGTRLTVV.

The rearrangement uses TRBV5-1 and TRBJ2-1; tentative D call: TRBD1 (6 bases). The germline V gene encodes CDR1 SGHRS and CDR2 YFSETQ. V gave up 4 bases and J gave up 0 bases, with 11 bases separating them. This CDR3 has 15 amino acids. Here the CDR3 DNA reads TGCGCCAGCAGCACCCTAGGGGGCTCCTACAATGAGCAGTTCTTC. This encodes CASSTLGGSYNEQFF.

CDR3 coding DNA: TGTGCCAGCAGGCCCACGGGTGGAGGGCAGCCCCAGCATTTT. This sequence encodes CASRPTGGGQPQHF. This chain links TRBV27 with TRBJ1-5; D remains ambiguous. This CDR3 comprises 14 residues. Germline V gene data show CDR1 as MNHEY and CDR2 as SMNVEV (reference sequence). The germline V and J ends were trimmed by 6 bases and 7 bases, with 16 bases remaining between them.

The rearrangement uses TRBV29-1 and TRBJ2-5; D gene ambiguous. V lost 4 bases, J lost 5 bases, and 11 bases lay in between. Germline CDR1 is SQVTM and CDR2 is ANQGSEA. The CDR3 runs to 12 residues. The CDR3 nucleotides are TGCAGCGTTGGTAGGAGATCGGAGACCCAGTACTTC. This gives the protein CSVGRRSETQYF.

The rearrangement links TRBV19 to TRBJ1-2; a possible D gene is TRBD1 (5 bases). Trimming removed 8 bases from V and 0 bases from J, with 13 bases in between. From germline, CDR1 is LNHDA and CDR2 SQIVND (reference sequence). CDR3 length: 14 residues. The CDR3 DNA follows: TGTGCCAGTCTAAGGACACCAGCTAACTATGGCTACACCTTC. Protein sequence: CASLRTPANYGYTF.

CDR3 residues: CASSLGQGNSPLSGNTIYF. CDR3 DNA sequence: TGTGCCAGCAGCTTGGGACAGGGAAATTCTCCTTTATCTGGAAACACCATATATTTT. The J gene is TRBJ1-3, the V gene TRBV5-4; 7 positions match TRBD1. The J segment lost 1 base and the V segment lost 0 bases, leaving 13 bases of the junction unmatched. This CDR3 spans 19 amino acids. From germline, CDR1 is SGHNT and CDR2 YYREEE (reference sequence).

The rearrangement uses TRBV29-1 and TRBJ1-3; 8 bases fit TRBD1. Germline V gene lookup returns CDR1 SQVTM and CDR2 ANQGSEA. V lost 4 bases and J lost 0; bases outside the gene matches: 5. The CDR3 has 15 amino acids. The CDR3 DNA reads as TGCAGCGTTGGGGGACAGGTCGCCTCTGGAAACACCATATATTTT. Protein: CSVGGQVASGNTIYF.

The chain employs TRBV6-4 and TRBJ2-7; TRBD2 agrees at 7 bases. The trim removed 0 bases at V and 0 bases at J, leaving 17 bases unmatched. Germline lookup yields CDR1 MRHNA and CDR2 SNTAGT. The CDR3 is 20 amino acids. CDR3 loop: CASSDSCGGSQGGHSYEQYF. The DNA for the CDR3 is TGTGCCAGCAGTGACTCTTGTGGGGGAAGTCAGGGAGGGCACTCCTACGAGCAGTACTTC.

The genes are TRBV5-8 and TRBJ2-2; the D is unclear. Trimming cost V 4 bases and J 4 bases, with 14 bases left between them. The germline V gene encodes CDR1 SGHTS and CDR2 YDEGEE. The CDR3 totals 15 residues. CDR3 DNA: TGTGCCAGCAGCCCCGTCCCGAGGAGCACCGGGGAGCTGTTTTTT. Translation gives CASSPVPRSTGELFF.

This clone appeared once. J is TRBJ2-2 and V is TRBV10-3; 9 nucleotides match TRBD1. With V trimmed by 3 bases and J by 4 bases, 6 bases remained unmatched. The length of the CDR3 is 16 residues. Germline CDR1 is ENHRY and CDR2 is SYGVKD. The CDR3 DNA follows: TGTGCCATCAGTGATACAGACAGGGGGGCCACCGGGGAGCTGTTTTTT. Translating it yields CAISDTDRGATGELFF.

This rearrangement joins TRBV24-1 to TRBJ2-1; 16 bases match TRBD2. Trimming removed 7 bases from V and 1 base from J; junction bases left unmatched: 9. Germline CDR1 and CDR2: KGHDR and SFDVKD. CDR3 length: 19 amino acids. As DNA, the CDR3 is TGTGCCACCAGAGGAGTCCCGGGACTAGCGGGAGGGTCCTACAATGAGCAGTTCTTC. It specifies CATRGVPGLAGGSYNEQFF.

This clone was seen a few times. This chain uses TRBV5-4 with TRBJ2-7, with 7 bases that match TRBD1. In germline, CDR1 is SGHNT, CDR2 YYREEE (reference sequence). V gave up 0 bases and J gave up 0 bases; unmatched junction bases: 0. The CDR3 is 14 residues long. CDR3 nucleotide sequence: TGTGCCAGCAGCTTGGCAGGGGGCTCCTACGAGCAGTACTTC. It translates to CASSLAGGSYEQYF.

The V gene is TRBV6-1, the J gene TRBJ1-5; D not certain. CDR1 is MNHNS, CDR2 SASEGT, per germline. Trimming removed 2 bases from V and 7 bases from J, with 12 bases in between. This CDR3 contains 14 residues. CDR3 DNA: TGTGCCAGCAGTGAAATTCCAGGTCTCCAGCCCCAGCATTTT. Its protein product is CASSEIPGLQPQHF.

This chain links TRBV5-1 with TRBJ2-7, with 10 bases identical to TRBD1. Looked up from germline, CDR1 is SGHRS and CDR2 is YFSETQ. The V segment lost 7 bases and the J segment 4 bases; nucleotides outside the gene matches: 8. The CDR3 spans 14 residues. CDR3 nucleotides: TGCGCCAGCGGGACAGGGGAGGAAGGGTACGAGCAGTACTTC. This translates into CASGTGEEGYEQYF.